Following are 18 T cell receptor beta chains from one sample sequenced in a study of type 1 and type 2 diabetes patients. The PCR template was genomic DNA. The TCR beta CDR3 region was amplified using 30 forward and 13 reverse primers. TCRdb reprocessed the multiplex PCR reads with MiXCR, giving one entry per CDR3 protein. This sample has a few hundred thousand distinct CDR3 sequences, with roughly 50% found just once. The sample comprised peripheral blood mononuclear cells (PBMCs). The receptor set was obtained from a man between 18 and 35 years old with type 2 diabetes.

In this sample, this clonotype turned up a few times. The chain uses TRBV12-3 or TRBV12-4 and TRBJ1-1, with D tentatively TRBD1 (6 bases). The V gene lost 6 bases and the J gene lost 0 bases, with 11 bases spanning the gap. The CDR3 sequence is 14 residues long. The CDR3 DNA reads TGTGCCAGCAGCCCGACAGGTCTGAACACTGAAGCTTTCTTT. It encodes CASSPTGLNTEAFF.

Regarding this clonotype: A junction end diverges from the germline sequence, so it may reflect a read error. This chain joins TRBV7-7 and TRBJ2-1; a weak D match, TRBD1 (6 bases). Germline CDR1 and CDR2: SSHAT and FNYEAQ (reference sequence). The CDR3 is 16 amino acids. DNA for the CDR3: TGTGCTAGCAGCTTAGGGAGCGGCAGGGGCTACAATGAGCAGTTCTTC. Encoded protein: CASSLGSGRGYNEQFF.

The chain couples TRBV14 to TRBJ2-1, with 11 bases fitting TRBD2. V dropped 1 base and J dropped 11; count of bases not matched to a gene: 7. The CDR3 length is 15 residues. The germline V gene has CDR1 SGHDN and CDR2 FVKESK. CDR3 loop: CASSQVAGGPAKQFF. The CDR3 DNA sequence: TGTGCCAGCAGCCAAGTAGCGGGAGGGCCCGCTAAGCAGTTCTTC.

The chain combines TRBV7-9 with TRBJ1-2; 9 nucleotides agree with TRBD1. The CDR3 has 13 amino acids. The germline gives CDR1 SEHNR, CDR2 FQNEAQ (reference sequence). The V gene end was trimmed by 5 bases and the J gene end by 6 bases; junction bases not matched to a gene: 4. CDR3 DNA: TGTGCCAGCAGCGGACAGGGGAGGGATGGCTACACCTTC. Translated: CASSGQGRDGYTF.

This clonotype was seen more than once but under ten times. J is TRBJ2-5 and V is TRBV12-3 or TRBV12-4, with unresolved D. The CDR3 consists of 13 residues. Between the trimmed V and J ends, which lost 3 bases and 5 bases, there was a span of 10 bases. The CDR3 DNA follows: TGTGCCAGCAGTTTCTCTTCCGGGGAGACCCAGTACTTC. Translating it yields CASSFSSGETQYF.

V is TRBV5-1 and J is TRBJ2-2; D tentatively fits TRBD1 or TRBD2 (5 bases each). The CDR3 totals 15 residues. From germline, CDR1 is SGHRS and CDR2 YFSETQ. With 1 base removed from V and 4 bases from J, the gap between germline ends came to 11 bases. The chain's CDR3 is CASSLSPGTTGELFF. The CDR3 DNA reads TGCGCCAGCAGCTTGTCACCAGGGACCACCGGGGAGCTGTTTTTT.

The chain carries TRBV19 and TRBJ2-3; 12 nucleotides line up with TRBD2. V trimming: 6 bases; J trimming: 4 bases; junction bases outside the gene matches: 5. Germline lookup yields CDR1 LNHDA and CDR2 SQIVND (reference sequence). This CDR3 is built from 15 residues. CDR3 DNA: TGTGCCAGTAGCCTGACTAGCGGGGGCCCAGATACGCAGTATTTT. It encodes CASSLTSGGPDTQYF.

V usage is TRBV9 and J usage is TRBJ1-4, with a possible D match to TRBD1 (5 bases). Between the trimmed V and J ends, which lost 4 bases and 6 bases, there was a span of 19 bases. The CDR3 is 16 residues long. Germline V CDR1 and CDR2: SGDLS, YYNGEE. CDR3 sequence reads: CASSLLPGQGDEKLFF. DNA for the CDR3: TGTGCCAGCAGCCTCCTACCGGGTCAGGGAGATGAAAAACTGTTTTTT.

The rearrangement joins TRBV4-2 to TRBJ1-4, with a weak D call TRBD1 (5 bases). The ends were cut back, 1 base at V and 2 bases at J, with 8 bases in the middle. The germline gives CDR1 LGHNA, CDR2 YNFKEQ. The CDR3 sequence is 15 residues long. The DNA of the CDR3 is TGTGCCAGCAGCCAAGTGGGGGACACTAATGAAAAACTGTTTTTT. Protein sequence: CASSQVGDTNEKLFF.

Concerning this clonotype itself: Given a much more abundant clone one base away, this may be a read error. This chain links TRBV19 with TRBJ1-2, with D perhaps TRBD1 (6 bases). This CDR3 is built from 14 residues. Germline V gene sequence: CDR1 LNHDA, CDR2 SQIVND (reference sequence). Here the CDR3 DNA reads TGTGCCAGTAGTCCTCAAGGGGGGAACTATGGCTACATCTTC. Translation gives CASSPQGGNYGYIF.

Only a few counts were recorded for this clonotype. CDR3 DNA: TGTGCCAGTACCGTGGGGGGTGGACAGCCCCAGCATTTT. Protein sequence: CASTVGGGQPQHF. The V and J genes are TRBV19 and TRBJ1-5, with TRBD1 as a possible D gene (5 bases). The CDR3 loop spans 13 amino acids. Per the germline V gene, CDR1 is LNHDA and CDR2 is SQIVND (reference sequence). V was clipped by 7 bases and J by 7 bases, with 14 bases between them. Full variable domain (remainder filled in from reference TRBV19 and TRBJ1-5): DGGITQSPKYLFRKEGQNVTLSCEQNLNHDAMYWYRQDPGQGLRLIYYSQIVNDFQKGDIAEGYSVSREKKESFPLTVTSAQKNPTAFYLCASTVGGGQPQHFGDGTRLSIL.

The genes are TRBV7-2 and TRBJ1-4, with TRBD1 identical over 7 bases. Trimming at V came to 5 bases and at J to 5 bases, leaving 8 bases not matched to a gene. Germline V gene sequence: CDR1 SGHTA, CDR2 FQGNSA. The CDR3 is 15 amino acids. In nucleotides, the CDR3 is TGTGCCAGCAGCCATACTGGGACAGCGAATGAAAAACTGTTTTTT. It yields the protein CASSHTGTANEKLFF.

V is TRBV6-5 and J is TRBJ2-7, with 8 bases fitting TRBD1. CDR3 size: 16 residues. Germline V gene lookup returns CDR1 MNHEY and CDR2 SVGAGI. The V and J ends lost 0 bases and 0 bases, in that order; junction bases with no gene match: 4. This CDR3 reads CASSYSGTGTSYEQYF. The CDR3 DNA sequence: TGTGCCAGCAGTTACTCCGGGACAGGCACCTCCTACGAGCAGTACTTC.

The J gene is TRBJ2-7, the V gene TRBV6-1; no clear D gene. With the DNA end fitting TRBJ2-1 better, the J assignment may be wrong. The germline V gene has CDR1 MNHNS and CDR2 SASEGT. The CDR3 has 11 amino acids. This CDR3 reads CASTSNYEQFF. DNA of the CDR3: TGTGCCAGCACCTCCAATTACGAGCAGTTCTTC.

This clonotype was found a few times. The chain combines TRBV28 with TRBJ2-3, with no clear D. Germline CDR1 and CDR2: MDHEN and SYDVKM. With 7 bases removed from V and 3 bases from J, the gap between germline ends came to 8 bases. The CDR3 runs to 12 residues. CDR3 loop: CASNRRTDTQYF. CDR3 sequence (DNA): TGTGCCAGCAATAGGAGAACAGATACGCAGTATTTT. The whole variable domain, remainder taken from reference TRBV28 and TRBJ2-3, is DVKVTQSSRYLVKRTGEKVFLECVQDMDHENMFWYRQDPGLGLRLIYFSYDVKMKEKGDIPEGYSVSREKKERFSLILESASTNQTSMYLCASNRRTDTQYFGPGTRLTVL.

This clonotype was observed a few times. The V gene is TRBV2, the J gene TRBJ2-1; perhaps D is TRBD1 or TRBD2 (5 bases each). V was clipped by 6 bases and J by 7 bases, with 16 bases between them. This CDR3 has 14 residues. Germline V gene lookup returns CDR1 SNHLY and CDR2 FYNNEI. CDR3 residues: CASSPGTDFNEQFF. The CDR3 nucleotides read TGTGCCAGCAGCCCCGGGACCGACTTTAATGAGCAGTTCTTC.

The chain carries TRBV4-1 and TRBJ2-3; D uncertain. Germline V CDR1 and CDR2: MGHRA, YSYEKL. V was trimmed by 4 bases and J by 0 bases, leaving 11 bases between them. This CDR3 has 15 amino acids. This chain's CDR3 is CASSPRVSSTDTQYF. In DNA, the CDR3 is TGCGCCAGCAGCCCACGCGTATCTAGCACAGATACGCAGTATTTT.

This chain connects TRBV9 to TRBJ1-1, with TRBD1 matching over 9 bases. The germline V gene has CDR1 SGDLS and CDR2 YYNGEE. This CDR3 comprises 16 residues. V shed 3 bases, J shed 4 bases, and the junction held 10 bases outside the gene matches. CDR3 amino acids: CASSAGTGSLSTEAFF. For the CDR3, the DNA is TGTGCCAGCAGCGCCGGGACAGGGTCCTTGAGCACTGAAGCTTTCTTT.